The source of this TCR beta chain is a study of monozygotic twins with inflammatory bowel disease. Overall study findings and caveats: Healthy co-twins had higher TCRbeta inverse Simpson diversity than their IBD twins.

UMIs bearing a 6-nucleotide sample barcode were added through template switching. TCRdb re-called the 5' RACE reads; every CDR3 protein appears as one record, without DNA. The listing records about 160,000 distinct CDR3 sequences. Comment on this clonotype: The antigen is unknown.

From germline, CDR1 is SGHTS and CDR2 YDEGEE. The CDR3 loop spans 16 amino acids. This chain links TRBV5-8 with TRBJ2-7; TCRdb's assignment of TRBD1 cannot be checked, as there is no DNA. Sequenced: blood. The TCR sequence derives from a human donor with ulcerative colitis or Crohn's disease, or a healthy co-twin of an affected twin (not recorded which). The CDR3 is CASSLGQVPLLNEQYF.